This is a list of T cell receptor beta chains from one sample in a study of shared clonotypes between healthy human individuals. Clones were sequenced by immunoSEQ multiplex PCR, and TCRdb holds only the in-frame ones, with some missing. The sample includes about 680,000 clones, under 95% of them seen just once. Material: naive CD8+ T cells sorted from blood. These receptors were collected from a man aged 25 to 45 in good health. Each CDR3 is given with its conserved first and last residue. Fields, in order: CDR3 DNA, CDR3 protein, J gene, clone size, V gene, D gene. A D gene is named only where the DNA matches it firmly. Size is stated for part of the rows, as once, few or many counts, or as a class when the clone is expanded.

TGTGCCAGCAGCGTAGCTGGGGATAGCTCCTACAATGAGCAGTTCTTC,CASSVAGDSSYNEQFF,TRBJ2-1,.,TRBV9,.
TGTGCCAGCAGCCAAGAGGGCGAAAGGACTAGCGGCCTACGAGAGCAGTACTTC,CASSQEGERTSGLREQYF,TRBJ2-7,.,TRBV4-2,TRBD2
TGTGCCAGCGGAATACTAGCGGGAAGCCAAGAGACCCAGTACTTC,CASGILAGSQETQYF,TRBJ2-5,.,TRBV6-6,TRBD2
TGTGCCAGCAGCTTCCGTCCCGGTGGGACTAGGGAGCAGTACTTC,CASSFRPGGTREQYF,TRBJ2-7,.,TRBV7-3,TRBD2
TGTGCCAGCAGCCCCCGGGACACTCCGTACGAGCAGTACTTC,CASSPRDTPYEQYF,TRBJ2-7,.,TRBV7-2,.
TGTGCCAGCAAGCCCAGGACAGGGCCCAATCAGCCCCAGCATTTT,CASKPRTGPNQPQHF,TRBJ1-5,.,TRBV28,TRBD1
TGCGCCAGCAGCCAAGAAGGAGGAAGCTCCTACGAGCAGTACTTC,CASSQEGGSSYEQYF,TRBJ2-7,.,TRBV4-3,.
TGTGCCAGCAGCCAAGATCGCACTAGCGTCGATGAGCAGTTCTTC,CASSQDRTSVDEQFF,TRBJ2-1,.,TRBV14,TRBD2
TGTGCCAGCAGCTTAAGGGGGACGAACACCGGGGAGCTGTTTTTT,CASSLRGTNTGELFF,TRBJ2-2,.,TRBV7-9,.
TGCGCCAGCAGCACCGGGACAGGGAGTTATCAGCCCCAGCATTTT,CASSTGTGSYQPQHF,TRBJ1-5,.,TRBV4-1,TRBD1
TGTGCCAGCAGCCAGCAAGCGGTCACAGATACGCAGTATTTT,CASSQQAVTDTQYF,TRBJ2-3,.,TRBV14,.
TGTGCCAGCCTTCCCAGCGGGATTAGCTCCTACGAGCAGTACTTC,CASLPSGISSYEQYF,TRBJ2-7,.,TRBV2,TRBD2
TGTGCCAGCAGTGAATTGGGGACAGGGGAATATTTTGACTCCTACGAGCAGTACTTC,CASSELGTGEYFDSYEQYF,TRBJ2-7,.,TRBV2,TRBD1
TGTGCCAGCAGTGCCTCAAATAGCGGGGCCTCCTACGAGCAGTACTTC,CASSASNSGASYEQYF,TRBJ2-7,.,TRBV6-1,TRBD2
TGCGCCAGCAGCTTGGCCGATATGGCAAGCACAGATACGCAGTATTTT,CASSLADMASTDTQYF,TRBJ2-3,.,TRBV5-1,.
TGTGCCAGCCGAGACCAGGCAGGGACCTCCTACGAGCAGTACTTC,CASRDQAGTSYEQYF,TRBJ2-7,.,TRBV27,.
TGTGCCAGCAGTCCCAGGACAGAAACCTACGAGCAGTACTTC,CASSPRTETYEQYF,TRBJ2-7,.,TRBV27,.
TGTGCCAGCAGTGAACATGAGGGGGTTGGGGGAGAGACCCAGTACTTC,CASSEHEGVGGETQYF,TRBJ2-5,.,TRBV25-1,.
TGTGCCACCAGCATTGGGGGGGACCACGGGGAGCTGTTTTTT,CATSIGGDHGELFF,TRBJ2-2,.,TRBV15,TRBD2
TGTGCCTGGAGCCCAAGGGACAAATACTCCTACGAGCAGTACTTC,CAWSPRDKYSYEQYF,TRBJ2-7,.,TRBV30,.
TGTGCCAGTAGTATTCGCGGGGACACCATATATTTT,CASSIRGDTIYF,TRBJ1-3,.,TRBV19,.
TGTGCCAGCAGTTACCCCGGACCCAGTAATGAGCAGTTCTTC,CASSYPGPSNEQFF,TRBJ2-1,once,TRBV6-5,.
TGTGCCAGCAGCTCGACCTTGGGGGCCTACAATGAGCAGTTCTTC,CASSSTLGAYNEQFF,TRBJ2-1,.,TRBV13,.
TGTGCCACCAGTATAGGGACAGGGGGGAATGAGCAGTTCTTC,CATSIGTGGNEQFF,TRBJ2-1,many,TRBV15,TRBD1
TGTGCCAGCAGCCCATACTCGGGCGACTCCTACAATGAGCAGTTCTTC,CASSPYSGDSYNEQFF,TRBJ2-1,.,TRBV7-2,.
TGTGCCAGCAGTTTTGGCAGGGTAGAGTCCTACGAGCAGTACTTC,CASSFGRVESYEQYF,TRBJ2-7,.,TRBV27,.
TGTGCCAGCAGCACGCAGGGGGCGATGGAGCTGTTTTTT,CASSTQGAMELFF,TRBJ2-2,.,TRBV5-6,TRBD1
TGTGCCAGCAGCCCACCGGGACAGGGGGCAGGAGAGACCCAGTACTTC,CASSPPGQGAGETQYF,TRBJ2-5,.,TRBV7-9,TRBD1
TGTGCCAGTAGCCTTGTCCCCGGGGGCAATCAGCCCCAGCATTTT,CASSLVPGGNQPQHF,TRBJ1-5,.,TRBV19,.
TGTGCCAGTAGTTTCGCCGGGACAGGGGTAAATGAGCAGTTCTTC,CASSFAGTGVNEQFF,TRBJ2-1,.,TRBV19,TRBD1
TGTGCCAGCAGCCCCTACAAGGAGGCGGCGGGGCAAGAGACCCAGTACTTC,CASSPYKEAAGQETQYF,TRBJ2-5,.,TRBV9,.
TGTGCCAGCAGCTTACTAGACAGGGGGCAAGGGGCAACTAATGAAAAACTGTTTTTT,CASSLLDRGQGATNEKLFF,TRBJ1-4,.,TRBV7-9,TRBD1
TGTGCCAGCAGCCGGGACCCGACACCCTTATCCTACAATGAGCAGTTCTTC,CASSRDPTPLSYNEQFF,TRBJ2-1,.,TRBV5-4,.
TGTGCCAGCAGCTTAGACGGCGGGAGGGATACCTACGAGCAGTACTTC,CASSLDGGRDTYEQYF,TRBJ2-7,.,TRBV7-9,TRBD2
TGTGCCAGCAGTGAAACGACAGACTTGAACACTGAAGCTTTCTTT,CASSETTDLNTEAFF,TRBJ1-1,.,TRBV28,.
TGTGCCAGCTCACCGTGGGGGGCAGCTAATGAAAAACTGTTTTTT,CASSPWGAANEKLFF,TRBJ1-4,once,TRBV18,.
TGTGCCAGCAGTTACGTCCGAGGGAGCCAAGAGACCCAGTACTTC,CASSYVRGSQETQYF,TRBJ2-5,once,TRBV6-5,.
TGTGCCACCAGCAGAAGAACTAGCGGGACCCATATTAACTACAATGAGCAGTTCTTC,CATSRRTSGTHINYNEQFF,TRBJ2-1,.,TRBV15,TRBD2